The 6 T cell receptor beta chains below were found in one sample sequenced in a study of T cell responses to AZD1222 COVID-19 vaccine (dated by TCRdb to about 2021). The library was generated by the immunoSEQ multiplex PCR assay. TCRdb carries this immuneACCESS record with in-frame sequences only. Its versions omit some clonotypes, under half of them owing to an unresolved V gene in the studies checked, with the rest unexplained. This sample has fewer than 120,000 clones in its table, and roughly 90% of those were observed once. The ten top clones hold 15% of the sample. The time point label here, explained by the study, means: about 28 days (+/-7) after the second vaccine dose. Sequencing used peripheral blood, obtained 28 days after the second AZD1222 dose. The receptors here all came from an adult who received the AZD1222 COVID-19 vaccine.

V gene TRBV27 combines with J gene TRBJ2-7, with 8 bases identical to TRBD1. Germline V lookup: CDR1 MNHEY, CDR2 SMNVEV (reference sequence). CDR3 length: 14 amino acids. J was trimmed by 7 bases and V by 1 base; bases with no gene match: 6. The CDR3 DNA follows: TGTGCCAGCAGTTTATTGACAGGGGCTCGGGAGCAGTACTTC. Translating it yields CASSLLTGAREQYF.

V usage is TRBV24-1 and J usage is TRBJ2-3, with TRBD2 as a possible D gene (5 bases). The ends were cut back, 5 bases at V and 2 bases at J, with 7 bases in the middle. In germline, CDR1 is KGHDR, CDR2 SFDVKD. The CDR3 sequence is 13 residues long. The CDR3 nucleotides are TGTGCCACCAGTGGCGGGTACACAGATACGCAGTATTTT. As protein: CATSGGYTDTQYF.

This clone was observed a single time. CDR3 in amino acids: CASSKLAGLMDTQYF. The CDR3 coding sequence is TGTGCCAGCAGTAAACTAGCGGGACTGATGGATACGCAGTATTTT. The V call is TRBV6-5, the J call TRBJ2-3; TRBD2 agrees at 10 bases. The germline CDR1 and CDR2 sequences are MNHEY and SVGAGI. The CDR3 contains 15 residues. V lost 5 bases, J lost 6 bases, and 8 bases stayed unmatched.

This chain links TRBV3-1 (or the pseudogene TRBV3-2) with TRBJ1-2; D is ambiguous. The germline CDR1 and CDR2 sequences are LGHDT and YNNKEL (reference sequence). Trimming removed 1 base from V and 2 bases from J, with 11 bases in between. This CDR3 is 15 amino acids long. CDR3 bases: TGTGCCAGCAGCCAAGGCACACCGATCAACTATGGCTACACCTTC. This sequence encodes CASSQGTPINYGYTF.

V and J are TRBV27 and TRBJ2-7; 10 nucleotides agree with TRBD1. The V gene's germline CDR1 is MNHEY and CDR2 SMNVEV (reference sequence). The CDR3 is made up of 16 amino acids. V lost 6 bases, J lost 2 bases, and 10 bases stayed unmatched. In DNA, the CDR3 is TGTGCCAGCAGGGGGGGGGACAGGGGAACAACCTACGAGCAGTACTTC. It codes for CASRGGDRGTTYEQYF.

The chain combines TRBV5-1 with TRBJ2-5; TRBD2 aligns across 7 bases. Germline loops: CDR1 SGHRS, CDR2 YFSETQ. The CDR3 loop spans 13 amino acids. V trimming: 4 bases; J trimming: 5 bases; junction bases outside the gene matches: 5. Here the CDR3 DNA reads TGCGCCAGCAGCGATTTCGGGGGGGAGACCCAGTACTTC. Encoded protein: CASSDFGGETQYF.